This T cell receptor beta chain is from a study of T cell responses to AZD1222 COVID-19 vaccine. Clones were sequenced by immunoSEQ multiplex PCR, and TCRdb holds only the in-frame ones, with some missing. The sample yields roughly 170,000 clones, 87% seen once. V shed 0 bases and J shed 6 bases, with 12 bases lying between them. The V gene's germline CDR1 is SGHRS and CDR2 YFSETQ. CDR3 length equals 14 residues. This receptor was obtained from an adult in good health. Sequences were derived from peripheral blood, sampled on day 0 of AZD1222 vaccination. The chain uses TRBV5-1 and TRBJ1-2, with D maybe TRBD1 (6 bases). CDR3 DNA: TGCGCCAGCAGCTTGGGCGGGACACTTGATGGCTACACCTTC. Amino acids: CASSLGGTLDGYTF. Full variable domain (outside the CDR3, taken from reference TRBV5-1 and TRBJ1-2): KAGVTQTPRYLIKTRGQQVTLSCSPISGHRSVSWYQQTPGQGLQFLFEYFSETQRNKGNFPGRFSGRQFSNSRSEMNVSTLELGDSALYLCASSLGGTLDGYTFGSGTRLTVV.